This TCR beta chain was retrieved from a study of OX40 agonist ivuxolimab in advanced cancers. The table came from immunoSEQ multiplex PCR; TCRdb's copy has only in-frame clones and leaves some out. The sample includes more than 85,000 clones, around nine tenths seen only once; the top ten take roughly 0.31%. V dropped 1 base and J dropped 1 base, with 5 bases sitting between them. The germline V gene encodes CDR1 SGHDT and CDR2 YYEEEE. The CDR3 consists of 13 residues. The TCR comes from an adult with an advanced solid tumor such as melanoma, head and neck, liver or kidney cancer. Sequenced material: CD4+ or CD8+ T cells sorted from blood, taken in a trial of the OX40 agonist ivuxolimab. This chain joins TRBV5-6 and TRBJ2-5, with D uncertain. CDR3 in amino acids: CASSLRGQETQYF. The DNA for the CDR3 is TGTGCCAGCAGCTTGAGAGGCCAAGAGACCCAGTACTTC.